This T cell receptor (beta chain) was profiled in a study of beta chain bispecific antibodies for T cell cancers. Study results and limitations: In these mixed samples, most targeted TRBV reads derived from the leukemia cell line.

Regarding this clonotype: Its antigen remains unknown.

Blood mononuclear cells were expanded for 3 to 4 days using either OKT3 anti-CD3 antibody or CD3/CD28 beads. TCRdb called the 5' RACE reads again in MiXCR, with one record for every CDR3 protein. Of thousands of distinct CDR3 sequences listed, 2% to 2.5% are singletons. This TCR was sampled from a human donor in good health. Some clones in this sample may be carry-over from other donors' samples. Sequences were derived from T cells from a healthy donor cultured with Jurkat leukemia cells, sampled from a culture containing an anti-CD19 bispecific antibody.

In DNA form, the CDR3 reads TGTGCCAGCAGCCAAGGGATTGGCAATCAGCCCCAGCATTTT. Protein sequence: CASSQGIGNQPQHF. This rearrangement joins TRBV7-9 to TRBJ1-5; D call uncertain. This CDR3 is built from 14 residues. Trimming removed 5 bases from V and 2 bases from J, with 10 bases in between. Germline V gene sequence: CDR1 SEHNR, CDR2 FQNEAQ (reference sequence).